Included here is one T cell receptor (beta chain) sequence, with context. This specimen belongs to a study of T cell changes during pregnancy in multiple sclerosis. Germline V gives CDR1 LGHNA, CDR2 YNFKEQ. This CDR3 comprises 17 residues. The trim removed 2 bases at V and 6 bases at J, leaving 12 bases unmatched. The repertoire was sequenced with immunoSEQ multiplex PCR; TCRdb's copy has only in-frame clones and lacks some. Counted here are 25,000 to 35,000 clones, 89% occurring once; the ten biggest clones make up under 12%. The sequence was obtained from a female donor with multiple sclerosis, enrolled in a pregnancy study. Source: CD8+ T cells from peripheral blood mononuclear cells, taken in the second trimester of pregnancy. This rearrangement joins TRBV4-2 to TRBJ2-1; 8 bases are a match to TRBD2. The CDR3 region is CASSQSITSGLRNEQFF. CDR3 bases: TGTGCCAGCAGCCAAAGTATCACTAGCGGCTTACGCAATGAGCAGTTCTTC.